The rows below give T cell receptor beta chains drawn from one sample of a study of blood T cell repertoires in COVID-19. Libraries were prepared by immunoSEQ multiplex PCR; TCRdb keeps only in-frame clonotypes and omits some of them. Among approximately 89,000 clones listed, 70% to 90% were seen once. Sequences were obtained from peripheral blood. All receptors derive from a man aged 70 or older with acute or convalescent COVID-19. Each CDR3 is given with its conserved first and last residue. A D gene is named only where the DNA matches it firmly. For some rows the clone size is stated as once, few or many, or as a class when expanded; others skip it.

d_call: NA
v_call: TRBV6-7
j_call: TRBJ1-2
clone_size: NA
cdr3_aa: CASSYSRGTYGYTF
cdr3_nt: TGTGCCAGCAGTTACTCGAGGGGGACCTATGGCTACACCTTC

d_call: TRBD2
v_call: TRBV14
j_call: TRBJ2-7
clone_size: NA
cdr3_aa: CASSQVPGGEQYF
cdr3_nt: TGTGCCAGCAGCCAAGTTCCGGGGGGCGAGCAGTACTTC

d_call: TRBD1
v_call: TRBV7-6
j_call: TRBJ1-2
clone_size: NA
cdr3_aa: CASSSGQGAYGYGYTF
cdr3_nt: TGTGCCAGCAGCTCCGGACAGGGGGCGTACGGCTATGGCTACACCTTC

d_call: NA
v_call: TRBV14
j_call: TRBJ1-2
clone_size: NA
cdr3_aa: CASSRAGYGYTF
cdr3_nt: TGTGCCAGCAGCCGCGCGGGCTATGGCTACACCTTC

d_call: NA
v_call: TRBV7-8
j_call: TRBJ1-2
clone_size: once
cdr3_aa: CASSLGRDRDTGYGYTF
cdr3_nt: TGTGCCAGCAGCTTAGGCCGGGACCGGGACACAGGGTATGGCTACACCTTC

d_call: TRBD1
v_call: TRBV28
j_call: TRBJ1-4
clone_size: NA
cdr3_aa: CASSPTGVSKGEKLFF
cdr3_nt: TGTGCCAGCAGCCCTACAGGGGTATCAAAAGGGGAAAAACTGTTTTTT

d_call: TRBD2
v_call: TRBV9
j_call: TRBJ2-3
clone_size: NA
cdr3_aa: CASSVAPSGPDTDTQYF
cdr3_nt: TGTGCCAGCAGCGTAGCCCCTAGCGGGCCCGACACAGATACGCAGTATTTT

d_call: NA
v_call: TRBV2
j_call: TRBJ1-1
clone_size: NA
cdr3_aa: CASSEGPGWSTEAFF
cdr3_nt: TGTGCCAGCAGTGAAGGCCCGGGTTGGTCGACTGAAGCTTTCTTT

d_call: TRBD2
v_call: TRBV3-1/TRBV3-2
j_call: TRBJ2-3
clone_size: NA
cdr3_aa: CASSQDGLAGWSDTQYF
cdr3_nt: TGTGCCAGCAGCCAGGACGGACTAGCGGGGTGGTCAGATACGCAGTATTTT

d_call: NA
v_call: TRBV3-1/TRBV3-2
j_call: TRBJ1-2
clone_size: NA
cdr3_aa: CASSFTDANYGYTF
cdr3_nt: TGTGCCAGCAGCTTCACAGATGCTAACTATGGCTACACCTTC

d_call: NA
v_call: TRBV18
j_call: TRBJ1-4
clone_size: NA
cdr3_aa: CASSQRDTGLAEKLFF
cdr3_nt: TGTGCCAGCTCACAAAGGGACACAGGGCTTGCTGAAAAACTGTTTTTT

d_call: TRBD2
v_call: TRBV11-2
j_call: TRBJ2-5
clone_size: NA
cdr3_aa: CASSLESAGGRQTQYF
cdr3_nt: TGTGCCAGCAGCTTAGAGTCGGCGGGGGGGCGTCAGACCCAGTACTTC

d_call: TRBD1
v_call: TRBV2
j_call: TRBJ1-1
clone_size: NA
cdr3_aa: CASSLDRLNTEAFF
cdr3_nt: TGTGCCAGCAGCCTGGACAGGTTGAACACTGAAGCTTTCTTT

d_call: TRBD2
v_call: TRBV5-1
j_call: TRBJ2-7
clone_size: NA
cdr3_aa: CASRVAGGSYEQYF
cdr3_nt: TGCGCCAGCAGGGTAGCGGGGGGGTCCTACGAGCAGTACTTC

d_call: TRBD1
v_call: TRBV5-1
j_call: TRBJ1-2
clone_size: NA
cdr3_aa: CASSLATGAGTF
cdr3_nt: TGCGCCAGCAGCTTGGCCACAGGGGCGGGAACCTTC

d_call: NA
v_call: TRBV24-1
j_call: TRBJ1-5
clone_size: NA
cdr3_aa: CATQGPGQPQHF
cdr3_nt: TGTGCCACTCAGGGTCCAGGGCAGCCCCAGCATTTT

d_call: TRBD2
v_call: TRBV28
j_call: TRBJ2-3
clone_size: NA
cdr3_aa: CASSPLAGGFTDTQYF
cdr3_nt: TGTGCCAGCAGTCCACTAGCGGGGGGTTTCACAGATACGCAGTATTTT

d_call: TRBD1
v_call: TRBV28
j_call: TRBJ2-5
clone_size: NA
cdr3_aa: CASSLGQGLKTQYF
cdr3_nt: TGTGCCAGCAGTTTAGGACAGGGTTTGAAGACCCAGTACTTC

d_call: TRBD1
v_call: TRBV29-1
j_call: TRBJ2-1
clone_size: NA
cdr3_aa: CSVGTGYGNEQFF
cdr3_nt: TGCAGCGTCGGGACAGGGTACGGGAATGAGCAGTTCTTC

d_call: NA
v_call: TRBV3-1/TRBV3-2
j_call: TRBJ1-3
clone_size: NA
cdr3_aa: CASSQGIATYTGTGNTIYF
cdr3_nt: TGTGCCAGCAGCCAAGGAATCGCGACTTATACAGGGACTGGAAACACCATATATTTT

d_call: TRBD2
v_call: TRBV28
j_call: TRBJ2-7
clone_size: NA
cdr3_aa: CASSPSGGDFYEQYF
cdr3_nt: TGTGCCAGCAGTCCTAGCGGGGGGGATTTCTACGAGCAGTACTTC

d_call: NA
v_call: TRBV28
j_call: TRBJ1-2
clone_size: NA
cdr3_aa: CASSLGGANYGYTF
cdr3_nt: TGTGCCAGCAGTTTAGGCGGAGCTAACTATGGCTACACCTTC

d_call: TRBD1
v_call: TRBV28
j_call: TRBJ1-1
clone_size: NA
cdr3_aa: CASSSRGRLITEAFF
cdr3_nt: TGTGCCAGCAGTTCGAGGGGGCGGTTGATCACTGAAGCTTTCTTT

d_call: TRBD2
v_call: TRBV5-1
j_call: TRBJ2-1
clone_size: NA
cdr3_aa: CASSRTQRGQTYNEQFF
cdr3_nt: TGCGCCAGCAGCCGAACCCAGCGGGGGCAAACCTACAATGAGCAGTTCTTC

d_call: NA
v_call: TRBV30
j_call: TRBJ1-2
clone_size: NA
cdr3_aa: CAWSVVLSGGYTF
cdr3_nt: TGTGCCTGGAGTGTGGTTTTGTCGGGAGGCTACACCTTC

d_call: NA
v_call: TRBV28
j_call: TRBJ1-5
clone_size: once
cdr3_aa: CASSRGNQPQHF
cdr3_nt: TGTGCCAGCAGTCGCGGAAATCAGCCCCAGCATTTT

d_call: TRBD1
v_call: TRBV6-1
j_call: TRBJ1-4
clone_size: NA
cdr3_aa: CASSVRDRADRSNEKLFF
cdr3_nt: TGTGCCAGCAGTGTCCGGGACAGGGCCGACCGGAGTAATGAAAAACTGTTTTTT

d_call: TRBD2
v_call: TRBV6-4
j_call: TRBJ2-1
clone_size: few
cdr3_aa: CASSDSSGGEGNEQFF
cdr3_nt: TGTGCCAGCAGTGACTCTTCCGGGGGGGAGGGCAATGAGCAGTTCTTC

d_call: TRBD1
v_call: TRBV7-9
j_call: TRBJ1-5
clone_size: NA
cdr3_aa: CASSPDRGNQPQHF
cdr3_nt: TGTGCCAGCAGCCCAGACAGGGGAAATCAGCCCCAGCATTTT

d_call: NA
v_call: TRBV6-5
j_call: TRBJ2-5
clone_size: NA
cdr3_aa: CASKAGWETQYF
cdr3_nt: TGTGCCAGCAAGGCAGGGTGGGAGACCCAGTACTTC

d_call: TRBD1
v_call: TRBV5-1
j_call: TRBJ1-3
clone_size: NA
cdr3_aa: CASGTGTASGNTIYF
cdr3_nt: TGCGCCAGCGGCACAGGGACAGCCTCTGGAAACACCATATATTTT

d_call: NA
v_call: TRBV19
j_call: TRBJ2-2
clone_size: NA
cdr3_aa: CASRPGVLNTGELFF
cdr3_nt: TGTGCCAGTAGGCCAGGGGTCCTAAACACCGGGGAGCTGTTTTTT

d_call: TRBD1
v_call: TRBV5-6
j_call: TRBJ1-6
clone_size: NA
cdr3_aa: CASATDRGSYNSPLHF
cdr3_nt: TGTGCCAGCGCAACGGACAGGGGGTCCTATAATTCACCCCTCCACTTT

d_call: TRBD2
v_call: TRBV3-1/TRBV3-2
j_call: TRBJ2-3
clone_size: NA
cdr3_aa: CASSPTRGGFTDTQYF
cdr3_nt: TGTGCCAGCAGCCCCACCCGGGGGGGGTTTACAGATACGCAGTATTTT